The 31 T cell receptor beta chains below were found in one sample sequenced in a study of T cell responses to AZD1222 COVID-19 vaccine. Data came from immunoSEQ multiplex PCR; TCRdb stores just in-frame clones and leaves some out. The table has fewer than 150,000 clones, roughly 91% seen once. The source was peripheral blood, collected 28 days after the second AZD1222 dose. The receptors shown here come from an adult who received the AZD1222 COVID-19 vaccine.

The chain joins TRBV28 to TRBJ1-2, with 8 bases lining up with TRBD1. The CDR3 contains 15 residues. Trimming at V came to 6 bases and at J to 4 bases, leaving 10 bases not matched to a gene. CDR1 and CDR2 from the germline V gene are MDHEN and SYDVKM. CDR3 sequence: CASSSQGGWFYGYTF. CDR3 nucleotides: TGTGCCAGCAGCTCACAGGGGGGATGGTTCTATGGCTACACCTTC.

This chain joins TRBV5-1 and TRBJ2-2, with unresolved D. V was trimmed by 0 bases and J by 4 bases, leaving 7 bases between them. The germline V gene has CDR1 SGHRS and CDR2 YFSETQ. The CDR3 spans 14 residues. This CDR3 reads CASSLGYSTGELFF. CDR3 nucleotide sequence: TGCGCCAGCAGCTTGGGTTATAGCACCGGGGAGCTGTTTTTT.

J is TRBJ1-5 and V is TRBV5-6, with 7 bases that match TRBD1. The germline CDR1 and CDR2 sequences are SGHDT and YYEEEE. After removal of 3 bases from V and 2 bases from J, the junction contained 8 bases not matched to a gene. The CDR3 contains 16 residues. The CDR3 loop reads CASSWTGSAGNQPQHF. The CDR3 bases are TGTGCCAGCAGCTGGACAGGAAGTGCAGGCAATCAGCCCCAGCATTTT.

This chain connects TRBV6-5 to TRBJ1-4, with a tentative D call TRBD1 (5 bases). This CDR3 region has 15 residues. Trimming pared 5 bases from V and 7 bases from J, leaving 17 bases between. The germline V gene encodes CDR1 MNHEY and CDR2 SVGAGI. CDR3 DNA sequence: TGTGCCAGCAGTAAGACGACAGCCTGGGGTGAAAAACTGTTTTTT. Translated, it gives CASSKTTAWGEKLFF.

The chain combines TRBV21-1 with TRBJ2-3; TRBD2 is taken as the D call from the table, unchecked against the DNA. TRBV21-1 is deemed a pseudogene. The CDR3 sequence is 16 residues long. The CDR3 spells CASSKSAGGGTDTQYF. The DNA for the CDR3 is TGTGCCAGCAGCAAAAGTGCGGGGGGGGGCACAGATACGCAGTATTTT.

This rearrangement joins TRBV10-2 to TRBJ2-6; D gene unclear. V dropped 6 bases and J dropped 0 bases, with 9 bases sitting between them. The CDR3 runs to 15 residues. Germline-derived CDR1 and CDR2 are WSHSY and SAAADI. Written as DNA, the CDR3 is TGCGCCAGCAGGGACGGTGCCTCTGGGGCCAACGTCCTGACTTTC. This encodes CASRDGASGANVLTF.

This clone occurred once. This chain joins TRBV4-2 and TRBJ2-6; 8 bases map to TRBD1. The CDR3 is made up of 17 amino acids. CDR1 LGHNA and CDR2 YNFKEQ come from the germline V gene. With 5 bases clipped from V and 3 bases from J, the junction kept 9 bases outside the gene matches. CDR3 sequence reads: CASSRRTGLDGANVLTF. Here the CDR3 DNA reads TGTGCCAGCAGCAGACGGACAGGGCTGGATGGGGCCAACGTCCTGACTTTC.

The chain combines TRBV19 with TRBJ2-7; 10 nucleotides match TRBD1. Losses at the gene ends were 8 bases for V and 3 bases for J; bases not matched to a gene: 1. Germline V CDR1 and CDR2: LNHDA, SQIVND (reference sequence). CDR3 length equals 12 residues. For the CDR3, the DNA is TGTGCCAGTGGGGACAGGGGCTACGAGCAGTACTTC. Translating gives CASGDRGYEQYF. Filled out from reference TRBV19 and TRBJ2-7, the complete variable domain reads DGGITQSPKYLFRKEGQNVTLSCEQNLNHDAMYWYRQDPGQGLRLIYYSQIVNDFQKGDIAEGYSVSREKKESFPLTVTSAQKNPTAFYLCASGDRGYEQYFGPGTRLTVT.

This chain connects TRBV2 to TRBJ2-7; TRBD2 aligns across 9 bases. CDR1 and CDR2 (germline): SNHLY, FYNNEI. CDR3 length: 15 residues. After removal of 6 bases from V and 1 base from J, the junction contained 7 bases not matched to a gene. This CDR3 reads CASRPGGGASYEQYF. The CDR3 region has the DNA TGTGCCAGCAGACCTGGCGGGGGGGCTTCCTACGAGCAGTACTTC.

This chain connects TRBV5-1 to TRBJ1-1; a weak D match, TRBD1 (5 bases). The germline V gene has CDR1 SGHRS and CDR2 YFSETQ. The germline V and J ends were trimmed by 4 bases and 5 bases, with 18 bases remaining between them. The CDR3 runs to 15 residues. CDR3 loop: CASSRTFGRATEAFF. The CDR3 bases are TGCGCCAGCAGCAGGACATTCGGCAGGGCTACTGAAGCTTTCTTT.

Within the sample, this clone is medium-sized (0.01 to 0.1%). V is TRBV3-1 (or the pseudogene TRBV3-2) and J is TRBJ2-1; D not certain. Germline V gene data show CDR1 as LGHDT and CDR2 as YNNKEL (reference sequence). The CDR3 contains 16 residues. V was pared by 0 bases and J by 0 bases, with 9 bases between. The CDR3 loop reads CASSQDTPGSYNEQFF. CDR3 coding DNA: TGTGCCAGCAGCCAAGATACACCGGGCTCCTACAATGAGCAGTTCTTC.

The V gene is TRBV18, the J gene TRBJ2-1, with 10 bases lining up with TRBD2. Germline trimming cut 5 bases from V and 9 bases from J; bases unmatched to any gene: 10. The CDR3 contains 15 residues. Germline CDR1 KGHSH, CDR2 LQKENI. CDR3 sequence: CASSSTSGVGSEQFF. The CDR3 DNA sequence: TGTGCCAGCTCATCTACTAGCGGGGTCGGGTCTGAGCAGTTCTTC.

The genes are TRBV5-1 and TRBJ2-7; TRBD2 agrees at 14 bases. Germline values: CDR1 SGHRS, CDR2 YFSETQ. V dropped 3 bases and J dropped 7; count of bases not matched to a gene: 12. The CDR3 consists of 17 residues. This chain's CDR3 is CASSSTGTSGGIVEQYF. The CDR3 DNA reads as TGCGCCAGCAGCTCAACCGGGACTAGCGGGGGAATCGTAGAGCAGTACTTC. The complete variable domain, with remaining parts taken from reference TRBV5-1 and TRBJ2-7, reads KAGVTQTPRYLIKTRGQQVTLSCSPISGHRSVSWYQQTPGQGLQFLFEYFSETQRNKGNFPGRFSGRQFSNSRSEMNVSTLELGDSALYLCASSSTGTSGGIVEQYFGPGTRLTVT.

The chain couples TRBV7-2 to TRBJ2-6; D is uncertain. In germline, CDR1 is SGHTA, CDR2 FQGNSA. Trimming removed 5 bases at V and 4 bases at J, with 9 bases between. The CDR3 spans 14 residues. The CDR3 spells CASSRTGGANVLTF. The CDR3 DNA reads as TGTGCCAGCAGCCGTACTGGCGGGGCCAACGTCCTGACTTTC.

The V gene is TRBV18, the J gene TRBJ2-7; D perhaps matches TRBD1 (5 bases). The germline V and J ends were trimmed by 5 bases and 3 bases, with 17 bases remaining between them. The CDR3 contains 15 residues. Germline V gene data show CDR1 as KGHSH and CDR2 as LQKENI. CDR3 DNA: TGTGCCAGCTCATCGAACATGGACACTCGCTACGAGCAGTACTTC. Protein: CASSSNMDTRYEQYF. The full variable domain, in which reference TRBV18 and TRBJ2-7 provide the parts outside the CDR3, is NAGVMQNPRHLVRRRGQEARLRCSPMKGHSHVYWYRQLPEEGLKFMVYLQKENIIDESGMPKERFSAEFPKEGPSILRIQQVVRGDSAAYFCASSSNMDTRYEQYFGPGTRLTVT.

This clone has a single count. The V call is TRBV7-8, the J call TRBJ2-7, with 7 bases aligning to TRBD1. The CDR3 has 16 amino acids. Germline-derived CDR1 and CDR2 are SGHVS and FQNEAQ. Trimming at V came to 0 bases and at J to 2 bases, leaving 7 bases not matched to a gene. The DNA of the CDR3 is TGTGCCAGCAGCTTAGCGGGGGCAGGGGGAACCTACGAGCAGTACTTC. It encodes CASSLAGAGGTYEQYF.

V gene TRBV6-5 combines with J gene TRBJ1-2, with D possibly being TRBD1 (5 bases). The CDR3 contains 14 residues. Per germline, CDR1 MNHEY and CDR2 SVGAGI. The V end lost 2 bases, the J end lost 4 bases, and 11 bases lay between the germline ends. CDR3 in amino acids: CASSYGDSSYGYTF. CDR3 nucleotide sequence: TGTGCCAGCAGTTACGGGGACTCCAGCTATGGCTACACCTTC.

This chain joins TRBV29-1 and TRBJ1-1; 8 bases match TRBD1. The ends lost 6 bases at V and 4 bases at J; junction bases unmatched: 7. This CDR3 region has 13 residues. Germline CDR1 is SQVTM and CDR2 is ANQGSEA. The CDR3 reads CSVAGGLITEAFF. The CDR3, as DNA: TGCAGCGTCGCAGGGGGCTTGATCACTGAAGCTTTCTTT.

The gene calls are TRBV7-2 and TRBJ2-7, with 10 bases matching TRBD2. V was clipped by 3 bases and J by 4 bases; unmatched bases: 3. The CDR3 spans 14 residues. The V gene's germline CDR1 is SGHTA and CDR2 FQGNSA. The CDR3 loop is CASSLTAGGYEQYF. The CDR3 region has the DNA TGTGCCAGCAGCTTGACAGCGGGGGGGTACGAGCAGTACTTC.

This chain connects TRBV21-1 to TRBJ2-2. TRBV21-1 is tagged as a pseudogene. CDR3 length equals 14 residues. The CDR3 bases are TGTGCCAGCAGCGGAACACCGAACACCGGGGAGCTGTTTTTT. It yields the protein CASSGTPNTGELFF.

The rearrangement links TRBV23-1 to TRBJ2-1; 8 positions agree with TRBD1. TRBV23-1 counts as an open reading frame of uncertain function. CDR3 size: 16 residues. Unmatched junction bases numbered 17, after V lost 6 bases and J lost 10 bases. CDR3 sequence reads: CASSLPARQGSNEQFF. The CDR3 DNA reads TGCGCCAGCAGCCTTCCCGCGCGACAGGGGTCTAACGAGCAGTTCTTC.

This clone was counted only a few times. The chain links TRBV6-1 to TRBJ2-1, with a possible D match to TRBD2 (6 bases). V lost 0 bases and J lost 4, with 10 bases in between. The CDR3 is made up of 15 amino acids. From germline, CDR1 is MNHNS and CDR2 SASEGT. For the CDR3, the DNA is TGTGCCAGCAGTGAAGCGCGGGGAATTTACAATGAGCAGTTCTTC. Its protein product is CASSEARGIYNEQFF.

The rearrangement links TRBV18 to TRBJ1-3; D unclear. The CDR3 contains 14 residues. With 6 bases removed from V and 2 bases from J, the gap between germline ends came to 11 bases. Germline lookup yields CDR1 KGHSH and CDR2 LQKENI. The CDR3 sequence: CASSLEVPGNTIYF. The CDR3 DNA reads TGTGCCAGCTCGCTTGAGGTCCCTGGAAACACCATATATTTT.

This clone was seen a single time. The V call is TRBV6-5, the J call TRBJ1-2; TRBD1 matches at 8 bases. From germline, CDR1 is MNHEY and CDR2 SVGAGI. With V trimmed by 7 bases and J by 4 bases, 2 bases remained unmatched. This CDR3 spans 12 amino acids. The CDR3 bases are TGTGCCAGCACAGGACAGGGCTATGGCTACACCTTC. This encodes CASTGQGYGYTF.

This clone was recorded only once. The chain employs TRBV9 and TRBJ2-1; D uncertain. Trimming took 0 bases from V and 8 from J, leaving 6 bases between them. CDR1 and CDR2 (germline): SGDLS, YYNGEE. The CDR3 has 12 residues. The CDR3 DNA reads TGTGCCAGCAGCGTAGAATCGTATGAGCAGTTCTTC. Encoded protein: CASSVESYEQFF. The full variable domain, rest sourced from reference TRBV9 and TRBJ2-1, is DSGVTQTPKHLITATGQRVTLRCSPRSGDLSVYWYQQSLDQGLQFLIQYYNGEERAKGNILERFSAQQFPDLHSELNLSSLELGDSALYFCASSVESYEQFFGPGTRLTVL.

The chain carries TRBV30 and TRBJ1-2; perhaps TRBD1 as D (5 bases). CDR3 size: 12 residues. Trimming removed 3 bases from V and 5 bases from J, with 10 bases in between. The germline V gene encodes CDR1 GTSNPN and CDR2 SVGIG (reference sequence). CDR3 protein: CAWSGGGYGYTF. CDR3 bases: TGTGCCTGGAGCGGGGGGGGTTATGGCTACACCTTC.

The chain links TRBV2 to TRBJ2-2, with D hard to call. The germline CDR1 and CDR2 sequences are SNHLY and FYNNEI. Trimming shortened V by 3 bases and J by 4 bases, and 9 bases separated the two germline ends. The CDR3 totals 14 residues. The CDR3 DNA sequence: TGTGCCAGCAGTGACGTTAGCCCCACCGGGGAGCTGTTTTTT. Protein sequence: CASSDVSPTGELFF.

The chain couples TRBV5-5 to TRBJ2-7; D uncertain. Deletions cut 4 bases from V and 2 bases from J, with 16 bases between. CDR3 length: 15 amino acids. Germline V gene sequence: CDR1 SGHKS, CDR2 YYEKEE (reference sequence). In DNA, the CDR3 is TGTGCCAGCAGCCCCCGTTTTGGGCAAACCTACGAGCAGTACTTC. Its protein product is CASSPRFGQTYEQYF.

The chain carries TRBV30 and TRBJ1-6, with TRBD1 as a possible D gene (5 bases). The CDR3 extends over 13 amino acids. Trimming cost V 8 bases and J 0 bases, with 8 bases left between them. CDR1 is GTSNPN, CDR2 SVGIG, per germline (reference sequence). Written as DNA, the CDR3 is TGTGCCGGGGGGGACTCCTATAATTCACCCCTCCACTTT. It is translated as CAGGDSYNSPLHF.

The V gene is TRBV28, the J gene TRBJ2-1; 10 bases agree with TRBD2. The V segment lost 6 bases and the J segment 8 bases; nucleotides outside the gene matches: 4. The CDR3 runs to 13 residues. Per germline, CDR1 MDHEN and CDR2 SYDVKM. The CDR3 here is CASRSGGAYEQFF. CDR3 DNA: TGTGCCAGCAGAAGCGGGGGGGCATATGAGCAGTTCTTC.

The chain links TRBV13 to TRBJ2-3; TRBD2 agrees at 15 bases. V lost 4 bases, J lost 7 bases, and 3 bases stayed unmatched. The CDR3 loop spans 15 amino acids. Germline CDR1 and CDR2: PRHDT and FYEKMQ (reference sequence). CDR3 residues: CASSSGTSGGNTQYF. In DNA form, the CDR3 reads TGTGCCAGCAGCTCCGGGACTAGCGGGGGGAATACGCAGTATTTT.